These 13 T cell receptor beta chains were all obtained from the same sample, sequenced in a study of blood T cell repertoires in COVID-19. Generated by immunoSEQ multiplex PCR, the TCRdb table keeps only in-frame clones and is missing some. The table includes about 260,000 clones, roughly 90% detected once. Sequenced material: peripheral blood. All receptors derive from a man in his thirties or forties with active or convalescent COVID-19.

The rearrangement joins TRBV7-3 to TRBJ2-2, with D unclear. The CDR3 runs to 14 residues. V was shortened by 2 bases and J by 7 bases, with 11 bases between the two germline ends. CDR1 and CDR2 from the germline V gene are SGHTA and FQGTGA. The CDR3 region is CASSLGGPNGELFF. In DNA form, the CDR3 reads TGTGCCAGCAGCTTAGGCGGCCCCAACGGGGAGCTGTTTTTT.

The chain combines TRBV6-2 or TRBV6-3 with TRBJ2-3, with 8 nucleotides matching TRBD2. This CDR3 comprises 16 residues. Germline CDR1 MNHEY, CDR2 SVGEGT. With 0 bases clipped from V and 2 bases from J, the junction kept 4 bases outside the gene matches. The CDR3 loop is CASSYSDGGDTDTQYF. In DNA, the CDR3 is TGTGCCAGCAGTTACTCGGACGGGGGGGACACAGATACGCAGTATTTT.

The chain recombines TRBV18 with TRBJ1-3, with D tentatively TRBD1 (5 bases). Between the trimmed V and J ends, which lost 4 bases and 1 base, there was a span of 8 bases. CDR1 is KGHSH, CDR2 LQKENI, per germline. The CDR3 is made up of 14 amino acids. CDR3 in amino acids: CASSRDSSGNTIYF. The CDR3 DNA is TGTGCCAGCTCACGCGACAGTTCTGGAAACACCATATATTTT.

The genes are TRBV6-5 and TRBJ1-4; D ambiguous. The CDR3 runs to 15 residues. CDR1 and CDR2 (germline): MNHEY, SVGAGI. V lost 2 bases, J lost 0 bases, and 7 bases lay in between. The CDR3 DNA sequence: TGTGCCAGCAGTTACCATGAGCCAACTAATGAAAAACTGTTTTTT. Its protein is CASSYHEPTNEKLFF.

This clone was counted once. The V call is TRBV7-9, the J call TRBJ2-3, with 7 bases that match TRBD1. There are 16 residues in the CDR3. Germline V lookup: CDR1 SEHNR, CDR2 FQNEAQ (reference sequence). J gave up 0 bases and V 2 bases, and 5 bases lay outside the gene matches. The CDR3 loop reads CASSLTWDRSTDTQYF. For the CDR3, the DNA is TGTGCCAGCAGCTTAACCTGGGACAGAAGCACAGATACGCAGTATTTT.

This clone was seen once. The chain couples TRBV5-5 to TRBJ1-4; TRBD1 agrees at 7 bases. The CDR3 is 14 amino acids. Trimming removed 6 bases from V and 4 bases from J; junction bases left unmatched: 6. CDR1 and CDR2 from the germline V gene are SGHKS and YYEKEE (reference sequence). The CDR3 loop is CASIQQGNNEKLFF. In nucleotides, the CDR3 is TGTGCCAGCATCCAACAGGGGAATAATGAAAAACTGTTTTTT.

This chain links TRBV28 with TRBJ2-1; D possibly corresponds to TRBD1 (5 bases). V lost 2 bases and J lost 4, with 9 bases in between. Germline CDR1 reads MDHEN; CDR2 reads SYDVKM. This CDR3 comprises 14 residues. The CDR3 DNA sequence: TGTGCCAGCAGTTTAGGGGCGGTTTACAATGAGCAGTTCTTC. Translating it yields CASSLGAVYNEQFF.

The V and J genes are TRBV30 and TRBJ1-6, with D perhaps TRBD1 (5 bases). CDR1 GTSNPN and CDR2 SVGIG come from the germline V gene (reference sequence). The CDR3 covers 13 residues. Trimming left V 1 base short and J 7 bases short, with 8 bases between. The CDR3 nucleotides read TGTGCCTGGAGTGGCGGGGCAAATTCACCCCTCCACTTT. The encoded protein is CAWSGGANSPLHF.

This chain joins TRBV6-5 and TRBJ2-1; TRBD1 agrees at 9 bases. Per germline, CDR1 MNHEY and CDR2 SVGAGI. The trim removed 6 bases at V and 3 bases at J, leaving 3 bases unmatched. This CDR3 is built from 14 residues. DNA of the CDR3: TGTGCCAGCAGCGGGACAGGGAACTACAATGAGCAGTTCTTC. It is translated as CASSGTGNYNEQFF.

This chain uses TRBV5-4 with TRBJ2-1; 9 bases map to TRBD1. The germline V gene has CDR1 SGHNT and CDR2 YYREEE (reference sequence). V was pared by 3 bases and J by 4 bases, with 5 bases of the junction left unmatched. This CDR3 is 15 amino acids long. The CDR3 bases are TGTGCCAGCAGCTCTGACAGGGGGAATTACAATGAGCAGTTCTTC. This codes for CASSSDRGNYNEQFF.

The V call is TRBV14, the J call TRBJ2-7; perhaps TRBD1 as D (6 bases). The CDR3 has 14 amino acids. In germline, CDR1 is SGHDN, CDR2 FVKESK. The V end was cut by 0 bases, the J end by 5 bases, with 11 bases between. In DNA form, the CDR3 reads TGTGCCAGCAGCCAAGAGGGGGCAGTCCACGAGCAGTACTTC. Its protein product is CASSQEGAVHEQYF. The variable domain in full, completed from reference TRBV14 and TRBJ2-7, reads EAGVTQFPSHSVIEKGQTVTLRCDPISGHDNLYWYRRVMGKEIKFLLHFVKESKQDESGMPNNRFLAERTGGTYSTLKVQPAELEDSGVYFCASSQEGAVHEQYFGPGTRLTVT.

The V gene is TRBV21-1, the J gene TRBJ1-2; the table calls TRBD1, which could not be checked here. TRBV21-1 is assigned pseudogene status. This CDR3 has 16 residues. The CDR3 region is CASSPKRGGPYYGYTF. In DNA form, the CDR3 reads TGTGCCAGCAGCCCCAAGAGAGGGGGTCCGTACTATGGCTACACCTTC.

The chain has TRBV6-5 and TRBJ2-7, with 10 bases identical to TRBD1. The CDR3 consists of 14 residues. Germline V CDR1 and CDR2: MNHEY, SVGAGI. V lost 7 bases to trimming and J lost 2 bases; unmatched junction nucleotides: 5. The CDR3 nucleotides are TGTGCCAGCATCTGGGACAGGGGCCCCTACGAGCAGTACTTC. Protein: CASIWDRGPYEQYF.